The 4 T cell receptor beta chains presented below share a single source sample, sequenced in a study of sequential checkpoint blockade in melanoma. Data came from immunoSEQ multiplex PCR; TCRdb stores just in-frame clones and leaves some out. Among more than 15,000 clones listed, around two thirds were seen once. Indicated treatment: randomized to nivolumab then ipilimumab (arm A) or the reverse (arm B). The source was CD8+ T cells sorted from blood (inferred from file names), collected from a patient given nivolumab and ipilimumab in sequence. Receptors originate from a human donor with melanoma.

The chain couples TRBV4-3 to TRBJ2-2; a weak D match, TRBD1 (6 bases). Germline V CDR1 and CDR2: LGHNA, YSLEER. V lost 2 bases and J 4 bases, leaving 8 bases between the germline ends. There are 14 residues in the CDR3. DNA for the CDR3: TGCGCCAGCAGCCAACAGGGGTTCACCGGGGAGCTGTTTTTT. Encoded protein: CASSQQGFTGELFF.

The chain has TRBV6-5 and TRBJ2-7; the match to TRBD1 covers 7 bases. There are 13 residues in the CDR3. The V segment lost 4 bases and the J segment 0 bases; nucleotides outside the gene matches: 0. Germline V gene sequence: CDR1 MNHEY, CDR2 SVGAGI. This chain's CDR3 is CASSWDSSYEQYF. CDR3 nucleotides: TGTGCCAGCAGTTGGGACAGCTCCTACGAGCAGTACTTC.

The chain recombines TRBV5-4 with TRBJ2-1; 9 nucleotides match TRBD2. Per germline, CDR1 SGHNT and CDR2 YYREEE (reference sequence). The CDR3 has 15 residues. V lost 2 bases to trimming and J lost 10 bases; unmatched junction nucleotides: 10. The CDR3 sequence is CASSFRGGGDFEQFF. The DNA of the CDR3 is TGTGCCAGCAGCTTTAGGGGCGGGGGGGATTTCGAGCAGTTCTTC.

The chain employs TRBV9 and TRBJ2-1; 10 bases agree with TRBD2. V was pared by 0 bases and J by 3 bases, with 3 bases of the junction left unmatched. From germline, CDR1 is SGDLS and CDR2 YYNGEE. This CDR3 has 16 residues. In nucleotides, the CDR3 is TGTGCCAGCAGCGTAGGACTAGCGGGTTACTACAATGAGCAGTTCTTC. Its protein is CASSVGLAGYYNEQFF.